This T cell receptor beta chain is from a study of blood T cells in healthy people across ages (dated by TCRdb to the mid-2010s). With respect to the entire study: Template switching captured roughly one uniquely barcoded TCR beta cDNA molecule per two T cells in model experiments. The donors were divided into four age groups: young (average approximately 15 years), middle-aged (over 35), aged (about 56) and long-lived (around 80). Using the same blood draw, the study looked at two additional independent replicas of 1 million unique cDNA reads for two donors, one aged 18 to 30 and the other aged 80 or older. To avoid experimental bias, donors of different ages were randomly spread across the sequencing lanes. The study measured age-related changes in TCR beta repertoire diversity using deep sequencing normalized with unique cDNA molecular identifiers.

Results the study describes overall, beyond this receptor: Conclusive comparison of naive and antigen-experienced compartments was prevented by the profiling of bulk unsorted PBMCs. Observed TCR beta diversity correlated strongly with the percentage of naive T cells measured by flow cytometry. Donor CMV infection status was unknown, potentially confounding age-related changes in expanded clonotypes. Observed TCR beta diversity per million T cells fell roughly linearly with age, and a significant reduction was already apparent by age roughly 40. Estimates of total diversity from one million sequenced T cells were regarded as lower bounds and underestimates. The long-lived group showed more naive CD4+ T cells, fewer expanded clones and increased TCR diversity than the aged group, suggesting age selection.

The donors were roughly 39 Caucasian individuals from Russia, aged 6 to 90 years, who were systemically healthy. Approximately 9.3 milliliters of peripheral blood were drawn from each donor into EDTA-treated Vacutainer tubes. PBMCs were isolated by Ficoll-Paque density-gradient centrifugation, with at least 7 million obtained per sample. Total RNA, at least 6 micrograms per sample, was extracted from PBMCs with Trizol reagent. For every donor, flow cytometry on a PBMC aliquot measured the percentage of naive CD45RAhigh/CD27high T cells. Library preparation used 5' RACE. These reads were obtained on an Illumina HiSeq 2500. A second about 7 to 12 cycle PCR used a sample-barcoded 5' primer and a J-beta primer mix. Each TCR beta cDNA molecule received a unique molecular identifier from a template-switch 5' adaptor carrying 12 random nucleotides. Each sample yielded at least 2.5 million CDR3-containing paired-end reads. All of the RNA was converted into first-strand cDNA using the Mint cDNA synthesis kit, with a TRBC-specific oligonucleotide serving as the primer. Following uracil-DNA glycosylase treatment, all cDNA underwent a first 18-cycle PCR with the universal primers M1SS and BC2_uni_R. The study's own analysis went as follows. Normalization of each sample was performed by random selection of 1 million high-quality reads, each carrying a distinct molecular identifier. Instead of being binned into consensus sequences, reads with shared molecular identifiers were discarded. MiTCR, set to a Q25 quality threshold and the strictest error-elimination algorithm, was used for CDR3 identification, clonotype clustering and error correction. Lower-bound total TCR beta diversity was estimated with a nonparametric unseen species model using Euler transformation. TCRdb applied fastp at Q25 and MiXCR to the public reads, then kept only in-frame beta chains. Rows are unified per CDR3 protein, each entry keeping the most common DNA and genes. The V and J calls were not made by the authors but by TCRdb's processing. Present in this sample are around 1,100,000 distinct CDR3 sequences, around two fifths of which were seen just once. The ten largest clones take up less than 15% of the sample.

Trimming removed 6 bases from V and 7 bases from J, leaving 19 bases between the germline ends. The CDR3 runs 14 amino acids, cysteine and phenylalanine included. The read is trimmed to its CDR3 DNA, 42 bases read in frame from base 1. According to the germline V gene, CDR1 reads SNHLY and CDR2 reads FYNNEI. Comments on this clonotype: Its antigen is currently not known. No per-base quality is available; no much larger clone lies one base away.

The rearrangement joined TRBV2 to TRBJ2-7; D gene: possibly TRBD2, on 6 matching bases. The specimen was blood. This receptor was obtained from a young man in good health. CDR3 region: CASRPSLASNEQYF. The DNA is as follows: TGTGCCAGCAGACCTTCACTAGCATCCAATGAGCAGTACTTC.